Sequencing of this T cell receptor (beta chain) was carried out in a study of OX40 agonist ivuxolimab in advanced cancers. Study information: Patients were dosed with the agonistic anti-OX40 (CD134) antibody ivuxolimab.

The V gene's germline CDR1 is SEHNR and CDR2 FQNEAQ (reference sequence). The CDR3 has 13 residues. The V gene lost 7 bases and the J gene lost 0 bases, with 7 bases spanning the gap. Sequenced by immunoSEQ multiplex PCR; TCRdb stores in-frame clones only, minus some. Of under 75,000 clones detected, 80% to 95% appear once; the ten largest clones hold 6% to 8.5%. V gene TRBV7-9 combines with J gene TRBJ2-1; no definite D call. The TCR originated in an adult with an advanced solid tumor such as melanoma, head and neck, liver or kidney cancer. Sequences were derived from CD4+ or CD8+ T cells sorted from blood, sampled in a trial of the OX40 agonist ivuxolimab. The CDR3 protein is CASTDYSYNEQFF. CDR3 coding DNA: TGTGCCAGCACCGATTACTCCTACAATGAGCAGTTCTTC. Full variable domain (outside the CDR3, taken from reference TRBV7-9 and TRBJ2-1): DTGVSQNPRHKITKRGQNVTFRCDPISEHNRLYWYRQTLGQGPEFLTYFQNEAQLEKSRLLSDRFSAERPKGSFSTLEIQRTEQGDSAMYLCASTDYSYNEQFFGPGTRLTVL.